This section outlines one TCR beta chain sequence together with its context. Its antigen is currently not known. No base-level quality is on record; no much larger clone is a single base apart. The data originate from a study of blood T cell repertoires in COVID-19 (dated by TCRdb to about 2020). In terms of the full investigation: The collaborator samples originated in the United States, Italy and Spain and spanned the acute and convalescent phases of COVID-19. The material from the prospective study consisted of cDNA or gDNA derived from T cells, B-cell-depleted T cells, or PBMCs. Where available, HLA class I and class II types were taken from metadata supplied by the sample provider and were not determined by assay-based typing. The sample metadata nearly always contained a de-identified subject ID, COVID-19 status, age in years and sex. The repertoires were released in a freely available public database meant as a resource for research on the immune response to SARS-CoV-2. Subjects who had been exposed to COVID-19, were actively infected with it, or had recovered from it provided the deeply sampled blood TCRbeta repertoires that made up the dataset. The samples were drawn from two sources: the first 160 participants of the ongoing ImmuneRACE study, and fewer than 1,500 subjects contributed by 6 global collaborators. What the research found in general, with its limitations: The amount of clinical and demographic metadata varied by source and participant and was provided uncurated.

The immunoSEQ Assay, a bias-controlled multiplex PCR, was used to amplify TCRbeta CDR3 regions from genomic DNA. From the authors' description of their analysis: The number of nucleated cells in each sample was estimated by amplification of reference gene primers within the assay. Sequence reads were collapsed and filtered to measure the absolute abundance of every unique TCRbeta CDR3 rearrangement. Productive Simpson clonality was computed per sample as the square root of Simpson's diversity index over productive rearrangements. TCRdb took this table from immuneACCESS and kept in-frame rearrangements with V and J called. Such tables lack part of the clones; where checked against another copy, unresolved V genes explain under half of the gap, and the rest is unexplained. V and J calls and clone size follow that table, whereas D and trimming were derived from the DNA. The sample profile shows around 700,000 clones; about 90% of them were found once. Under 0.3% of the sample is taken by the ten largest.

Looking up the germline V gene yields CDR1 MNHEY and CDR2 SVGAGI. At the junction V is shortened by 7 bases and J by 10 bases, with 20 bases in between. The CDR3 runs 15 amino acids, cysteine and phenylalanine included. The retained sequence is limited to the CDR3, 45 bases, with the frame set at the first base. Each collaborating institution followed its own protocols to collect whole blood in K2EDTA tubes. For TCRbeta analysis, collaborator samples were shipped as frozen whole blood, as isolated PBMCs, or as DNA extracted from either sample type. The sequence came from a woman aged 18-29 years with acute or convalescent COVID-19. Input material: peripheral blood. The rearranged segments are TRBV6-5 and TRBJ1-6, with TRBD1 as a weak D call on 6 bases. The CDR3 reads as follows: CASTNPRGAGSPLHF. In nucleotide form, the sequence is TGTGCCAGCACCAACCCCCGGGGGGCAGGCTCACCCCTCCACTTT.